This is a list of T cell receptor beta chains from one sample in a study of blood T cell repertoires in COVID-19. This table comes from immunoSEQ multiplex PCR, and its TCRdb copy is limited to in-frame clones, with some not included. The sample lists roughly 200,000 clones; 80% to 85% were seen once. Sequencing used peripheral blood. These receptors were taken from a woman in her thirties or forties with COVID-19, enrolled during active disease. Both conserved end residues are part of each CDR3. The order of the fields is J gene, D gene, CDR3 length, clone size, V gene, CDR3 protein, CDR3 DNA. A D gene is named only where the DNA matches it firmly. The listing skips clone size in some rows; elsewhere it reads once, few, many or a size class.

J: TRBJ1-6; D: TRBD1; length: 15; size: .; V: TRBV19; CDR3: CASTTGATYNSPLHF; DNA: TGTGCCAGTACTACAGGGGCAACCTATAATTCACCCCTCCACTTT
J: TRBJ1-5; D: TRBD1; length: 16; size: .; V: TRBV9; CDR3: CASSVERGQSNQPQHF; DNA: TGTGCCAGCAGCGTAGAGAGGGGGCAGAGCAATCAGCCCCAGCATTTT
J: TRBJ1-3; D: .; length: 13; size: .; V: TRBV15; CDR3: CATSRDLRNTIYF; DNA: TGTGCCACCAGCAGAGATCTTCGGAACACCATATATTTT
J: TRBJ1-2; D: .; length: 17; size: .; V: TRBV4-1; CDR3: CASSQDSLPGSLYGYTF; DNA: TGCGCCAGCAGCCAAGATTCCCTGCCGGGGTCCCTCTATGGCTACACCTTC
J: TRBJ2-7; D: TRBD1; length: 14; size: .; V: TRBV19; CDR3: CASRGGQGLNEQYF; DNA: TGTGCCAGTAGAGGGGGACAGGGTCTCAACGAGCAGTACTTC
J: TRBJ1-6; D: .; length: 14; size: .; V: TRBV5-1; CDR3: CASSPTGRGSPLHF; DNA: TGCGCCAGCAGCCCGACGGGCCGGGGATCACCCCTCCACTTT
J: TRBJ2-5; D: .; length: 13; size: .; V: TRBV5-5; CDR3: CASRTGTRETQYF; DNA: TGTGCCAGCAGGACCGGGACAAGGGAGACCCAGTACTTC
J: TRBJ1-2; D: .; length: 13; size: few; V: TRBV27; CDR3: CASSFNTNYGYTF; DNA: TGTGCCAGCAGTTTCAACACTAACTATGGCTACACCTTC
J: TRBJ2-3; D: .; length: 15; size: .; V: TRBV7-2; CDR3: CASSRYSDRTDTQYF; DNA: TGTGCCAGCAGCCGTTACTCCGACAGGACAGATACGCAGTATTTT
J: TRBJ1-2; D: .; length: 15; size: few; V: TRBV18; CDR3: CASSPDGGGGYGYTF; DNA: TGTGCCAGCTCACCAGACGGGGGAGGCGGCTATGGCTACACCTTC
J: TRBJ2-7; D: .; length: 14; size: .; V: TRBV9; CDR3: CASSVGTGDYEQYF; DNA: TGTGCCAGCAGCGTAGGGACCGGGGACTACGAGCAGTACTTC
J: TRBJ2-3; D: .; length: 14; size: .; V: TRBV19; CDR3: CASSTRTATDTQYF; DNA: TGTGCCAGTAGTACCCGGACTGCCACAGATACGCAGTATTTT
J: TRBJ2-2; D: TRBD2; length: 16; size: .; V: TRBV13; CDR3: CASSLRKGGYTGELFF; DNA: TGTGCCAGCAGCTTACGAAAGGGAGGGTACACCGGGGAGCTGTTTTTT
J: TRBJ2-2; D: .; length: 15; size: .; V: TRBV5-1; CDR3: CASSLDHYHTGELFF; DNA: TGCGCCAGCAGCTTGGATCACTACCACACCGGGGAGCTGTTTTTT
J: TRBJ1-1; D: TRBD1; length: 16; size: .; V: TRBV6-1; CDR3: CASSETAGGMNTEAFF; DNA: TGTGCCAGCAGTGAAACGGCAGGGGGGATGAACACTGAAGCTTTCTTT
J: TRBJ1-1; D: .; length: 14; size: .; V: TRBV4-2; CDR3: CASSHPGVNTEAFF; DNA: TGTGCCAGCAGCCATCCGGGGGTTAACACTGAAGCTTTCTTT
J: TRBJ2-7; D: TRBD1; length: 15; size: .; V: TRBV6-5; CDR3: CASRGRVGGNYEQYF; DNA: TGTGCCAGCAGAGGGCGGGTAGGGGGCAACTACGAGCAGTACTTC
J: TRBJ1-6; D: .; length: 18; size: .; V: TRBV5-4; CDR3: CASSWGHPLSSYNSPLHF; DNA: TGTGCCAGCAGCTGGGGACACCCTCTGAGCTCCTATAATTCACCCCTCCACTTT
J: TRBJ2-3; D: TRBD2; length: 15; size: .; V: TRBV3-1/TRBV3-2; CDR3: CASSHRGGASDTQYF; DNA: TGTGCCAGCAGCCACCGCGGGGGGGCCTCAGATACGCAGTATTTT
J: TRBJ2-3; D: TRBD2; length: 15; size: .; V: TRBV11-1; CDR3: CASIGGGRSTDTQYF; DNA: TGTGCCAGCATTGGGGGAGGGCGAAGCACAGATACGCAGTATTTT
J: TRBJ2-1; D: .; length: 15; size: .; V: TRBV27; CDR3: CASSPYDGGLYEQFF; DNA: TGTGCCAGCAGCCCCTACGACGGGGGTCTGTATGAGCAGTTCTTC
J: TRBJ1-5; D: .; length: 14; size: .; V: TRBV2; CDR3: CASMSGDSNQPQHF; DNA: TGTGCCAGCATGTCAGGGGATAGCAATCAGCCCCAGCATTTT
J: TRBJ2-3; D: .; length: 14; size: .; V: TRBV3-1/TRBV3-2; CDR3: CASSQGGRADTQYF; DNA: TGTGCCAGCAGCCAAGGAGGGCGCGCAGATACGCAGTATTTT
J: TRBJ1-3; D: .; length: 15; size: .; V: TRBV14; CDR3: CASSQDKGGGNTIYF; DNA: TGTGCCAGCAGCCAAGATAAAGGGGGAGGAAACACCATATATTTT
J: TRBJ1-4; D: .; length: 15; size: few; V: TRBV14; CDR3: CASSQWGRANEKLFF; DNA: TGTGCCAGCAGCCAATGGGGGCGAGCTAATGAAAAACTGTTTTTT
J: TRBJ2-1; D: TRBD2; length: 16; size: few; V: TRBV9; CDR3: CASSVGGAGRRDEQFF; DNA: TGTGCCAGCAGCGTAGGTGGAGCGGGACGGAGGGATGAGCAGTTCTTC
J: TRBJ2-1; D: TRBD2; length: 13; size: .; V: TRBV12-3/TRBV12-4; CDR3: CASSPGRMNEQFF; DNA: TGTGCCAGCAGTCCCGGGAGGATGAATGAGCAGTTCTTC
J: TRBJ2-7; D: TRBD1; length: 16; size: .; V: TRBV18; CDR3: CASSRGTGKGTYEQYF; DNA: TGTGCCAGCTCACGCGGGACAGGGAAAGGCACCTACGAGCAGTACTTC
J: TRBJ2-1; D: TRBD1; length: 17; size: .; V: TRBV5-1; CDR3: CASSLAEGAGSYNEQFF; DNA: TGCGCCAGCAGCTTGGCCGAGGGGGCAGGGTCCTACAATGAGCAGTTCTTC
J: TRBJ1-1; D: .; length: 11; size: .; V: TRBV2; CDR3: CASRHGYEAFF; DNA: TGTGCCAGTAGACATGGATATGAAGCTTTCTTT
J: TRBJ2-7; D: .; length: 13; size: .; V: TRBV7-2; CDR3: CASSLVSWGGQYF; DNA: TGTGCCAGCAGCTTAGTGTCATGGGGAGGGCAGTACTTC
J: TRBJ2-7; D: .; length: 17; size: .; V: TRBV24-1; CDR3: CATSGDRDKGTGYEQYF; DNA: TGTGCCACCAGTGGAGATCGGGACAAGGGTACTGGGTACGAGCAGTACTTC
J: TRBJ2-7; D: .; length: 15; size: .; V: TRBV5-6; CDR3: CASSSPFRRAYEQYF; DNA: TGTGCCAGCAGCTCCCCATTTCGTCGGGCCTACGAGCAGTACTTC
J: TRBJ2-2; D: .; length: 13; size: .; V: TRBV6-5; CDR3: CASSTPNTGELFF; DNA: TGTGCCAGCAGTACACCTAACACCGGGGAGCTGTTTTTT
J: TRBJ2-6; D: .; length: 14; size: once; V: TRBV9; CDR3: CATRQDSGANVLTF; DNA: TGTGCCACCAGACAAGACTCTGGGGCCAACGTCCTGACTTTC
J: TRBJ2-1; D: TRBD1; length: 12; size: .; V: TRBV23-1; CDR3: CAFGTAYNEQFF; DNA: TGCGCGTTCGGGACAGCCTACAATGAGCAGTTCTTC
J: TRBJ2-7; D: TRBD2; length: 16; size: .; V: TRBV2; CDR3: CASRLAGDYARGEQYF; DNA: TGTGCCAGCAGATTAGCGGGGGACTACGCGAGAGGCGAGCAGTACTTC
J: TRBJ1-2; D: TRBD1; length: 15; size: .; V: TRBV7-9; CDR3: CASRAVQGADYGYTF; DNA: TGTGCCAGCAGAGCGGTACAGGGGGCGGACTATGGCTACACCTTC
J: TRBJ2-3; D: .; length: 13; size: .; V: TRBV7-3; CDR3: CASSLIQGDTQYF; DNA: TGTGCCAGCAGCTTAATACAGGGAGATACGCAGTATTTT